This T cell receptor (beta chain) was observed in a study of molecular identifiers for immune sequencing clone quantification. Across the study: Split five ways in replicates, RNA from around 20,000 or 99,000 naive CD8 cells had four portions sequenced.

Remarks on this clonotype: No antigen is known for it. At one end, the junction sequence differs from germline, possibly due to a read error.

Naive CD8 libraries were made from about 21,000 to 970,000 sorted cells, and they used 10%, 30% or 50% RNA. MiXCR was run by TCRdb on the PCR reads, yielding one entry per CDR3 protein. The profile shows some 35,000 distinct CDR3 sequences, 15% to 20% of them singletons. CDR1 and CDR2 (germline): MGHDK, SYGVNS. This CDR3 is built from 16 residues. Study findings and constraints: It was shown that clones above 20 RNA copies held over 97% of effector molecules, but under 1% in naive cells.

The sequence was collected from a human donor in good health. Some libraries in this study had Jurkat cell RNA spiked in. Sequenced material: naive CD8+ T cells from blood, with Jurkat cell RNA spiked in. The subset denotes: FACS-sorted CD8+CD4-CCR7+CD45RA+ naive T cells. The chain combines TRBV25-1 with TRBJ2-2, with D perhaps assigned TRBD1 or TRBD2 (6 bases each). The CDR3 bases are TGTGCCAGCAGTGACGCCCGAGGGGGAGGTTCCGGGGAGCTGGTTTTT. Encoded protein: CASSDARGGGSGELVF.